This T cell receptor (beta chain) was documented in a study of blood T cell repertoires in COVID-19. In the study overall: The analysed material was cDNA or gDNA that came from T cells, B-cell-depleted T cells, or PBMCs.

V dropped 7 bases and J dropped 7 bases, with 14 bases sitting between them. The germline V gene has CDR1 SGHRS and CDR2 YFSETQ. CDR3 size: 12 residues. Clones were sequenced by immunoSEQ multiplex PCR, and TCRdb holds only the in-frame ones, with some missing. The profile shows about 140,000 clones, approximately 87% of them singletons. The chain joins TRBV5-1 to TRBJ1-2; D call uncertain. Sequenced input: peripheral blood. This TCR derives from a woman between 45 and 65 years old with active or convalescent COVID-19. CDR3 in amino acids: CASSNSGAGYTF. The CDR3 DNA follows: TGCGCCAGCTCAAACTCGGGTGCTGGCTACACCTTC.